Each of the 3 T cell receptor beta chains below was sequenced from the same sample in a study of T cells after yellow fever vaccination. Via MiXCR, TCRdb re-called the 5' RACE reads, giving one row per CDR3 protein. The top ten clones hold 13% to 15% of a sample with about 550,000 distinct CDR3 sequences, less than 20% of them seen once. The sequencing used PBMCs, collected 15 days after the yellow fever booster vaccination. The receptors here all came from a young man who received the YFV17D yellow fever vaccine.

This clonotype was found a few times. J is TRBJ2-3 and V is TRBV7-6; 12 bases map to TRBD2. CDR1 SGHVS and CDR2 FNYEAQ come from the germline V gene. This CDR3 contains 17 residues. V lost 5 bases to trimming and J lost 2 bases; unmatched junction nucleotides: 8. This CDR3 reads CASSRTTSGSVTDTQYF. For the CDR3, the DNA is TGTGCCAGCAGCCGGACGACTAGCGGGAGTGTCACAGATACGCAGTATTTT.

This chain connects TRBV5-1 to TRBJ2-5; maybe TRBD1 (6 bases). V was shortened by 0 bases and J by 0 bases, with 15 bases between the two germline ends. CDR1 is SGHRS and CDR2 is YFSETQ in the germline V gene. The CDR3 sequence is 17 residues long. The CDR3 spells CASSLAVQGSYQETQYF. DNA of the CDR3: TGCGCCAGCAGCTTGGCCGTCCAGGGGTCATACCAAGAGACCCAGTACTTC.

This clonotype appeared many times. The V and J genes are TRBV11-2 and TRBJ2-1; D gene unclear. The germline CDR1 and CDR2 sequences are SGHAT and FQNNGV. V gave up 4 bases and J gave up 7 bases, with 11 bases separating them. The CDR3 sequence is 13 residues long. The CDR3 sequence is CASSSPLGNEQFF. CDR3 nucleotide sequence: TGTGCCAGCAGCTCCCCCCTGGGGAATGAGCAGTTCTTC.